This T cell receptor (beta chain) was recovered during a study of T cells in localized non-small cell lung cancer. Study-wide findings and caveats: Adjacent lung exhibited a median of 57 among the 100 most abundant tumor clones.

Using immunoSEQ multiplex PCR, the repertoire was profiled, and TCRdb retains in-frame clones only, with some absent. The top ten hold about 7.1% of the sample, which has under 30,000 clones, about nine tenths seen once. This CDR3 spans 15 amino acids. Trimming left V 3 bases short and J 2 bases short, with 13 bases between. Germline CDR1 MDHEN, CDR2 SYDVKM. Notes on this clone: Its antigen is not known.

The chain combines TRBV28 with TRBJ2-5; possibly TRBD1 or TRBD2 for D (6 bases each). This receptor was obtained from a woman aged 35-75 years with stage I lung adenocarcinoma. The sequencing used peripheral blood, collected before any cancer treatment. Written as DNA, the CDR3 is TGTGCCAGCAGTTTGACTAGGGGGACACAAGAGACCCAGTACTTC. It is translated as CASSLTRGTQETQYF.